The source of this T cell receptor beta chain is a study of T-cell reconstitution after alpha-beta-depleted transplantation in children. Unique molecular identifiers were incorporated into the prepared TCRbeta library. TCRdb re-analysed the PCR reads in MiXCR, keeping a single row per CDR3 protein. The data hold under 300,000 distinct CDR3 sequences, with 11% observed a single time. This clonotype was detected many times. Its antigen is as yet unknown. Whole-study findings and limits: Newly produced T cells mostly accounted for T-cell counts and diversity one year post-transplant. Expanded graft clones numbering several hundred reportedly gave rise to alpha-beta T cells about two months after transplant. The high TCRbeta diversity at day 60 in some patients came from surviving recipient T cells and thymic progenitors.

Germline V gene sequence: CDR1 SGHRS, CDR2 YFSETQ. Trimming took off 0 bases at V and 0 bases at J, with 6 bases between the two ends. The CDR3 totals 14 residues. Sample: peripheral blood, taken 180 days after TCRalphabeta/CD19-depleted stem cell transplant. The chain combines TRBV5-1 with TRBJ1-1; no definite D call. The sequence was obtained from a male patient aged 2-9 years who had a stem cell transplant for chronic granulomatous disease, so the T cells may come from the graft donor. CDR3 residues: CASSLEVLNTEAFF. The CDR3 DNA reads TGCGCCAGCAGCTTGGAGGTGTTGAACACTGAAGCTTTCTTT.